The source of this TCR beta chain is a study of T-cell reconstitution after alpha-beta-depleted transplantation in children (dated by TCRdb to the mid-2010s). In the study overall: The study quantitatively tracked T-cell immune reconstitution after TCRalphabeta/CD19-depleted allogeneic hematopoietic cell transplantation in children using TCR repertoire profiling.

The treatment or condition label for this specimen denotes: allogeneic hematopoietic cell transplantation with graft depleted of TCRalphabeta T cells and CD19 B cells. TCRalphabeta/CD19-depleted allogeneic hematopoietic cell grafts were given to the transplant recipients, all of whom were children. Overall study outcomes, separate from this receptor: The high TCRbeta diversity at day 60 in some patients was ascribed to recipient T cells and intrathymic progenitors that had survived conditioning. Hyperexpanded clone frequencies declined over subsequent months; after one year, T-cell counts and TCRbeta diversity were mostly attributed to newly produced T cells. Apparently early alphabetaT-cell count recovery about two months after transplant reportedly relied on only several hundred rapidly expanded clones derived from non-depleted graft cells.

Only a few counts were recorded for this clonotype. Its antigen is not yet known. This may come from a read error, since a much larger clone is one base off. The library was generated by PCR. The sequencing machine was an Illumina HiSeq 2500. Molecular barcoding was employed in the preparation of TCR libraries, with unique molecular identifiers being used to normalize TCRbeta repertoire quantification. TCRdb trimmed the raw reads at Q25, called clones with MiXCR and kept productive beta chains. Rows with one shared CDR3 protein collapse into an entry with the most common genes and DNA. Here the sample has about 300,000 distinct CDR3 sequences; around 7.1% occur a single time. The ten biggest clones cover about 9.1% of the sample. The TCR was taken from a female patient between 2 and 15 years old who had a stem cell transplant for Fanconi anemia, so the T cells may come from the graft donor. The sample in question was peripheral blood, obtained 360 days after TCRalphabeta/CD19-depleted stem cell transplant.

The DNA reads TGTGCCAGCAGCTTAGATGTCTACGAGCAGTACTTC. It translates to CASSLDVYEQYF. Recombination connected TRBV7-9 to TRBJ2-7, with the D gene uncertain. A distance of 4 bases separates the germline ends of V and J, which lose 1 base and 3 bases respectively. For CDR1 and CDR2, the germline V gene (reference sequence) lists SEHNR and FQNEAQ. CDR3 length: 12 amino acids, cysteine to phenylalanine. Of all the DNA, just the CDR3 is kept, 36 bases in frame from base 1.